These T cell receptor beta chains were read from a single sample in a study of T cell repertoires in cytomegalovirus infection. TCRdb used MiXCR to reprocess the reads, holding one entry per CDR3 protein. Among around 210,000 distinct CDR3 sequences, around 6.6% were seen once, and the ten largest hold about 6.3%. Sequenced sample: PBMCs. Receptor source: a human donor in good health (CMV status not recorded). Some clones in this sample may be carry-over from other donors' samples. Both conserved end residues are part of each CDR3. D genes are given only for firm matches. Clone size is shown for a subset of rows, as once, few, many or a class of expanded clone.

CDR3 protein: CASSPTTGTGGNEQFF; CDR3 DNA: TGTGCCAGCAGTCCCACTACCGGGACAGGGGGCAATGAGCAGTTCTTC; V gene: TRBV6-4; J gene: TRBJ2-1; clone size: many; D gene: TRBD1
CDR3 protein: CASSLAGLGYEQYF; CDR3 DNA: TGTGCCAGCAGCTTAGCGGGACTGGGCTACGAGCAGTACTTC; V gene: TRBV7-2; J gene: TRBJ2-7; clone size: many; D gene: -
CDR3 protein: CSARGAGINQPQHF; CDR3 DNA: TGCAGTGCTAGAGGGGCAGGGATAAATCAGCCCCAGCATTTT; V gene: TRBV20-1; J gene: TRBJ1-5; clone size: many; D gene: -
CDR3 protein: CASSGPGLASDEQFF; CDR3 DNA: TGTGCCAGCAGCGGCCCGGGACTAGCTTCCGATGAGCAGTTCTTC; V gene: TRBV5-6; J gene: TRBJ2-1; clone size: many; D gene: TRBD2
CDR3 protein: CASSLESAGTEAFF; CDR3 DNA: TGCGCCAGCAGCTTGGAGTCCGCGGGCACTGAAGCTTTCTTT; V gene: TRBV5-1; J gene: TRBJ1-1; clone size: many; D gene: -
CDR3 protein: CASSLEHRGQPQHF; CDR3 DNA: TGTGCCAGCAGTTTAGAACATCGTGGGCAGCCCCAGCATTTT; V gene: TRBV28; J gene: TRBJ1-5; clone size: many; D gene: -
CDR3 protein: CSVSKNTEAFF; CDR3 DNA: TGCAGCGTTTCCAAGAACACTGAAGCTTTCTTT; V gene: TRBV29-1; J gene: TRBJ1-1; clone size: many; D gene: -
CDR3 protein: CARSGSGGSSYNEQFF; CDR3 DNA: TGTGCCAGGAGCGGTAGCGGGGGGAGCTCCTACAATGAGCAGTTCTTC; V gene: TRBV7-8; J gene: TRBJ2-1; clone size: -; D gene: TRBD2
CDR3 protein: CSAFDRPRETQYF; CDR3 DNA: TGCAGTGCCTTTGACAGGCCTCGAGAGACCCAGTACTTC; V gene: TRBV20-1; J gene: TRBJ2-5; clone size: many; D gene: -
CDR3 protein: CASSLAGGAGNEQFF; CDR3 DNA: TGTGCCAGCAGCTTAGCGGGGGGGGCCGGGAATGAGCAGTTCTTC; V gene: TRBV7-2; J gene: TRBJ2-1; clone size: many; D gene: -
CDR3 protein: CASSFVRAVNTEAFF; CDR3 DNA: TGTGCCAGCAGTTTTGTAAGGGCAGTGAACACTGAAGCTTTCTTT; V gene: TRBV28; J gene: TRBJ1-1; clone size: -; D gene: -
CDR3 protein: CASRPSGTDTQYF; CDR3 DNA: TGTGCCAGCAGACCCTCGGGGACAGATACGCAGTATTTT; V gene: TRBV6-1; J gene: TRBJ2-3; clone size: many; D gene: -
CDR3 protein: CASSLPRTEYTDTQYF; CDR3 DNA: TGTGCCAGCAGCTTACCCAGGACGGAGTACACAGATACGCAGTATTTT; V gene: TRBV7-3; J gene: TRBJ2-3; clone size: many; D gene: -
CDR3 protein: CASSLAGVGEAFF; CDR3 DNA: TGTGCCAGCAGCTTAGCAGGGGTTGGTGAAGCTTTCTTT; V gene: TRBV7-9; J gene: TRBJ1-1; clone size: many; D gene: -
CDR3 protein: CAINQANLYNEQFF; CDR3 DNA: TGTGCCATCAACCAGGCGAACCTCTACAATGAGCAGTTCTTC; V gene: TRBV10-3; J gene: TRBJ2-1; clone size: many; D gene: -